The 21 T cell receptor beta chains listed next were all sequenced from one sample in a study of blood T cell repertoires in COVID-19. Repertoires were generated with immunoSEQ multiplex PCR, while TCRdb's copy carries only in-frame clones and drops some. The sample carries fewer than 350,000 clones, about 89% recorded once. The sample taken for sequencing was peripheral blood. These receptors originate from a man between 40 and 49 years old with acute or convalescent COVID-19.

V and J are TRBV28 and TRBJ1-5; D gene ambiguous. V shed 5 bases and J shed 2 bases, with 16 bases lying between them. Germline V gene sequence: CDR1 MDHEN, CDR2 SYDVKM. This CDR3 is built from 16 residues. The CDR3 sequence is CASSLPAGSGNQPQHF. As DNA, the CDR3 is TGTGCCAGCAGTCTCCCTGCAGGATCGGGCAATCAGCCCCAGCATTTT.

This chain connects TRBV5-1 to TRBJ2-1; the match to TRBD1 covers 8 bases. The V gene's germline CDR1 is SGHRS and CDR2 YFSETQ. V lost 1 base and J lost 8; bases outside the gene matches: 8. The CDR3 contains 15 residues. The CDR3 loop reads CASSLPGTGEDEQFF. DNA of the CDR3: TGCGCCAGCAGCTTGCCGGGGACAGGTGAGGATGAGCAGTTCTTC.

V and J are TRBV3-1 (or the pseudogene TRBV3-2) and TRBJ2-1, with 7 positions matching TRBD2. Trimming took 6 bases from V and 7 from J; bases not matched to a gene: 9. This CDR3 has 14 amino acids. Germline V gene sequence: CDR1 LGHDT, CDR2 YNNKEL (reference sequence). This CDR3 is CASSLSGRGNEQFF. The CDR3 DNA sequence: TGTGCCAGCAGTCTTTCAGGGAGGGGAAATGAGCAGTTCTTC.

V gene TRBV4-2 combines with J gene TRBJ1-1; D not resolved. Trimming left V 1 base short and J 8 bases short, with 14 bases between. Germline values: CDR1 LGHNA, CDR2 YNFKEQ. The CDR3 covers 14 residues. CDR3 nucleotides: TGTGCCAGCAGCCAAGGTGGGGAGGCGGAGGAAGCTTTCTTT. Translating it yields CASSQGGEAEEAFF.

Note on this clone: A read error may account for a junction end that differs from germline. This chain connects TRBV18 to TRBJ2-1; D is uncertain. Germline V gene data show CDR1 as KGHSH and CDR2 as LQKENI. The CDR3 totals 14 residues. CDR3 coding DNA: TGTGCCAGCTCTCCACCTGAGAGAAACAATGAGCAGTTCTTC. This gives the protein CASSPPERNNEQFF.

The chain links TRBV7-2 to TRBJ2-1; D is unresolved. With 4 bases removed from V and 7 bases from J, the gap between germline ends came to 8 bases. This CDR3 has 12 residues. Germline values: CDR1 SGHTA, CDR2 FQGNSA. The DNA of the CDR3 is TGTGCCAGCAGCTCTTATGTGAATGAGCAGTTCTTC. The encoded protein is CASSSYVNEQFF.

The V and J genes are TRBV11-2 and TRBJ2-1; D not resolved. CDR3 length: 12 residues. Looked up from germline, CDR1 is SGHAT and CDR2 is FQNNGV. Between the trimmed V and J ends, which lost 3 bases and 6 bases, there was a span of 6 bases. CDR3: CASSLYFNEQFF. The CDR3 DNA reads as TGTGCCAGCAGCTTGTACTTCAATGAGCAGTTCTTC.

The count of this clone is one. J is TRBJ1-2 and V is TRBV10-3; TRBD1 agrees at 8 bases. Germline V CDR1 and CDR2: ENHRY, SYGVKD. The CDR3 runs to 15 residues. Germline trimming cut 7 bases from V and 8 bases from J; bases unmatched to any gene: 15. In nucleotides, the CDR3 is TGTGCCATCAAACTACCCGGGACAGGAGAAGGCGGCTACACCTTC. Amino acids: CAIKLPGTGEGGYTF.

The gene calls are TRBV6-2 or TRBV6-3 and TRBJ1-1; D is unresolved. V dropped 2 bases and J dropped 4 bases, with 8 bases sitting between them. Germline CDR1 and CDR2: MNHEY and SVGEGT. The CDR3 loop spans 13 amino acids. CDR3 in DNA: TGTGCCAGCAGTTACGGGCAGTTCACTGAAGCTTTCTTT. Translation: CASSYGQFTEAFF.

The V and J genes are TRBV6-5 and TRBJ1-1; D is ambiguous. Per the germline V gene, CDR1 is MNHEY and CDR2 is SVGAGI. V was trimmed by 4 bases and J by 5 bases, leaving 17 bases between them. The CDR3 totals 15 residues. DNA of the CDR3: TGTGCCAGCAGTTCCCGCCGGGGAGCAGGAACTGAAGCTTTCTTT. Translation gives CASSSRRGAGTEAFF.

The chain has TRBV2 and TRBJ1-6, with 7 bases that match TRBD1. The V gene end was trimmed by 2 bases and the J gene end by 8 bases; junction bases not matched to a gene: 6. The CDR3 loop spans 15 amino acids. Germline CDR1 reads SNHLY; CDR2 reads FYNNEI. In nucleotides, the CDR3 is TGTGCCAGCAGTGAACAGGGGGGACGGGATTCACCCCTCCACTTT. Translated, it gives CASSEQGGRDSPLHF. The whole variable domain, filled in from reference TRBV2 and TRBJ1-6, reads EPEVTQTPSHQVTQMGQEVILRCVPISNHLYFYWYRQILGQKVEFLVSFYNNEISEKSEIFDDQFSVERPDGSNFTLKIRSTKLEDSAMYFCASSEQGGRDSPLHFGNGTRLTVT.

The rearrangement links TRBV2 to TRBJ2-3; D remains ambiguous. CDR3 length: 13 amino acids. CDR1 is SNHLY, CDR2 FYNNEI, per germline. The V end lost 4 bases, the J end lost 11 bases, and 16 bases lay between the germline ends. The CDR3 DNA reads TGTGCCAGCAGTGTAGGCACCACGGGTTGGCAGTATTTT. Amino acids: CASSVGTTGWQYF.

This sequence joins TRBV7-9 and TRBJ1-3, with D unresolved. Germline CDR1 and CDR2: SEHNR and FQNEAQ (reference sequence). The CDR3 sequence is 14 residues long. V lost 1 base and J lost 2, with 6 bases in between. For the CDR3, the DNA is TGTGCCAGCAGCTTAGTAGCTCCTGGAAACACCATATATTTT. Translated, it gives CASSLVAPGNTIYF.

The chain employs TRBV4-2 and TRBJ2-1; 10 bases align to TRBD2. Germline trimming cut 1 base from V and 4 bases from J; bases unmatched to any gene: 4. This CDR3 is built from 16 residues. From germline, CDR1 is LGHNA and CDR2 YNFKEQ. In DNA, the CDR3 is TGTGCCAGCAGCCAAGGCCCTAGCGGGGGTTACAATGAGCAGTTCTTC. Amino acids: CASSQGPSGGYNEQFF.

The chain links TRBV2 to TRBJ2-3; tentative D call: TRBD2 (6 bases). V gave up 8 bases and J gave up 5 bases, with 32 bases separating them. The CDR3 has 19 amino acids. Germline CDR1 is SNHLY and CDR2 is FYNNEI. The CDR3 nucleotides read TGTGCCAGCTTGTACTCACTACAGCAGGGTAGGCACGGGAGAGATACGCAGTATTTT. Translating it yields CASLYSLQQGRHGRDTQYF.

The gene calls are TRBV10-2 and TRBJ1-5; possibly TRBD1 for D (5 bases). Germline assignment: CDR1 WSHSY and CDR2 SAAADI. Trimming pared 10 bases from V and 3 bases from J, leaving 13 bases between. CDR3 length: 13 residues. The CDR3 bases are TGCGCCACTTTACCGGGACTCAATCAGCCCCAGCATTTT. It yields the protein CATLPGLNQPQHF.

The chain is built from TRBV7-3 and TRBJ2-3; the match to TRBD2 covers 8 bases. The CDR3 has 15 amino acids. Germline lookup yields CDR1 SGHTA and CDR2 FQGTGA. V shed 7 bases, J shed 5 bases, and the junction held 11 bases outside the gene matches. CDR3 sequence: CASTITGGAGDTQYF. The CDR3 nucleotides are TGTGCCAGCACCATAACGGGGGGGGCCGGAGATACGCAGTATTTT. The full variable domain, in which reference TRBV7-3 and TRBJ2-3 provide the parts outside the CDR3, is GAGVSQTPSNKVTEKGKYVELRCDPISGHTALYWYRQSLGQGPEFLIYFQGTGAADDSGLPNDRFFAVRPEGSVSTLKIQRTERGDSAVYLCASTITGGAGDTQYFGPGTRLTVL.

The V gene is TRBV5-1, the J gene TRBJ2-2; D is possibly TRBD2 (5 bases). This CDR3 has 16 residues. Germline V CDR1 and CDR2: SGHRS, YFSETQ. Trimming stripped 4 bases from V and 3 bases from J, with 16 bases between. CDR3 in DNA: TGCGCCAGCAGCCACGCCCGGGCCGGGGACACCGGGGAGCTGTTTTTT. As protein: CASSHARAGDTGELFF.

The rearrangement joins TRBV20-1 to TRBJ2-7; no clear D. The CDR3 loop spans 10 amino acids. The germline V gene encodes CDR1 DFQATT and CDR2 SNEGSKA (reference sequence). The CDR3, as DNA: TGCAGGGGCAGATTCTACGAGCAGTACTTC. Translated, it gives CRGRFYEQYF.

The gene calls are TRBV28 and TRBJ2-7, with D perhaps TRBD2 (6 bases). V was clipped by 2 bases and J by 4 bases, with 9 bases between them. There are 13 residues in the CDR3. The V gene's germline CDR1 is MDHEN and CDR2 SYDVKM. CDR3 sequence reads: CASSLIGTYEQYF. The CDR3 DNA reads TGTGCCAGCAGTTTAATAGGGACTTACGAGCAGTACTTC.

This clone was seen just once. The chain joins TRBV5-6 to TRBJ2-2, with unresolved D. Germline CDR1 SGHDT, CDR2 YYEEEE. The V end was cut by 3 bases, the J end by 7 bases, with 4 bases between. The length of the CDR3 is 11 residues. The CDR3 region is CASSYHGELFF. Written as DNA, the CDR3 is TGTGCCAGCAGCTATCACGGGGAGCTGTTTTTT. The full variable domain, in which reference TRBV5-6 and TRBJ2-2 provide the parts outside the CDR3, is DAGVTQSPTHLIKTRGQQVTLRCSPKSGHDTVSWYQQALGQGPQFIFQYYEEEERQRGNFPDRFSGHQFPNYSSELNVNALLLGDSALYLCASSYHGELFFGEGSRLTVL.